This T cell receptor (beta chain) originates from a study of T cells after yellow fever vaccination. Germline V CDR1 and CDR2: MGHRA, YSYEKL. V was pared by 1 base and J by 0 bases, with 6 bases of the junction left unmatched. The CDR3 runs to 18 residues. TCRdb fed the 5' RACE reads into MiXCR, producing one record per CDR3 protein. The data contain approximately 610,000 distinct CDR3 sequences, 17% of them singletons. Sequencing used PBMCs, obtained less than 6 days after the first yellow fever vaccination. The chain carries TRBV4-1 and TRBJ2-1, with TRBD2 identical over 10 bases. This clonotype originated in a man younger than 35 who received the YFV17D yellow fever vaccine. The CDR3: CASSQALAGAFSYNEQFF. Here the CDR3 DNA reads TGCGCCAGCAGCCAAGCCCTAGCGGGGGCGTTCTCCTACAATGAGCAGTTCTTC.